This T cell receptor beta chain comes out of a study of human T cells and chemical hapten exposure (dated by TCRdb to about 2021). Looking at the study overall: For sensitization, 2% DPC in acetone was applied to a roughly 2 cm by roughly 2 cm area of upper inner arm skin. Libraries were pooled for sequencing, and variation in per-sample TCR yields was attributed mainly to small differences in library volumes within the pool. Weekly therapeutic DPC doses were additionally applied to the scalp of patients throughout the roughly 25-week study period. Patch testing on the upper back used Finn chambers containing 0.01% DPC, with scoring done after 6 days according to International Contact Dermatitis Research Group standards. Blood samples were taken from patients before sensitization (week 0) and then at 2, 6 and about 24 weeks after DPC sensitization. In alopecia patients, the study followed how the peripheral blood TCR repertoire changed in vivo over primary and secondary sensitization to diphenylcyclopropenone (DPC), a hapten. The mostly female patient cohort included alopecia areata with under or over 50% scalp involvement, alopecia totalis and alopecia universalis. Around 30 alopecia patients provided blood for TCR sequencing at one to four time points (pre-sensitization, 2, 6 and 24 weeks). Results the study describes overall, beyond this receptor: Patch test score was positively correlated with the number of PT1 expanded TCRs, with significance at thresholds 8, 16 and 32 but not at 4. Compared with pre-sensitization or healthy control sets, expanded TCRs formed significantly more large CDR3 similarity clusters, which is consistent with antigen-driven responses. DPC sensitization did not change the number of TCRs with a frequency above 1 in 1000, and there was no evidence of changes in global repertoire structure. All patients had alopecia, a presumed autoimmune disease, so their immune response might differ from that of healthy individuals. After repeated subsampling, changes were observed in the strength of the expansion versus patch-test correlation and in the threshold at which the correlation became significant.

The library was produced with RACE. The run used a NextSeq 500. Library preparation attached unique molecular identifiers to individual cDNA molecules for quantitative, reproducible TCR counting. For every blood RNA sample, sequencing covered both the TCR alpha and TCR beta chains. The paper's processing steps were these. The median number of TCRs per sample was 95,638, ranging from about 20,000 to 700,000. V, J and CDR3 annotation of the TCR reads was carried out using the Decombinator software suite. To make PS versus PT1 abundance plots, every sample was subsampled to the same number of TCRs (28,000). Expanded TCRs were defined as absent before sensitization and observed at least eight times at the 2-week time point. TCRdb reworked the public reads: Q25 trimming with fastp, MiXCR clone assembly, productive beta chains retained. All rows with the same CDR3 protein become a single entry with the most common DNA and genes. The V and J calls, along with clone size, are taken from TCRdb and not from the paper's own processing. In this sample the table shows some 100,000 distinct CDR3 sequences, roughly a tenth of which occur a single time. The ten largest clones capture approximately 2.8% of the sample.

The time point label, read with the paper, signifies: patch test 2, 6 weeks after DPC sensitization. Interpreted using the paper, the treatment or condition label stands for: therapeutic diphenylcyclopropenone sensitization with weekly scalp DPC. At each patch-test visit, blood was drawn before the patch test was applied. Eligible patients were aged 18 to 70, diagnosed with alopecia, deemed suitable for DPC therapy, and excluded if pregnant. Total RNA was extracted from unfractionated whole blood that had been collected in Tempus Blood RNA tubes. As for this clonotype: It has no known antigen specificity. Base qualities are missing; no much larger clone stands one base away.

V is reduced by 2 bases and J by 2 bases, leaving a spacing of 9 bases between them. There are 14 amino acids in the CDR3, from cysteine to phenylalanine inclusive. CDR3 DNA only is kept here, 42 bases in frame from base 1. The CDR1 and CDR2 encoded by the germline V gene are SGHRS and YFSETQ. The chain is encoded by TRBV5-1 joined to TRBJ2-3; confidence is insufficient to name the D gene. Sequences were derived from whole blood, sampled in connection with sensitization to the hapten diphenylcyclopropenone (DPC). This TCR derives from a middle-aged woman with alopecia areata. Some clones in this sample may be carry-over from other donors' samples. Here is the DNA: TGCGCCAGCAGCTTAGGTCTTTTCACAGATACGCAGTATTTT. It translates as CASSLGLFTDTQYF.